This T cell receptor (beta chain) appears in the sequencing data of a study of cytomegalovirus exposure and HLA in healthy donors. Study outcomes and limitations: Reported performance of the classifier showed diagnosis of cytomegalovirus status with high specificity and sensitivity.

Separation from the approximately 690-subject first cohort characterized the roughly 110-subject validation cohort, to which the donors belonged. This CDR3 contains 13 residues. In germline, CDR1 is MDHEN, CDR2 SYDVKM. Trimming took 2 bases from V and 3 from J, leaving 7 bases between them. For this clone: Its matching antigen is unknown.

Measured with immunoSEQ multiplex PCR; TCRdb has only the in-frame clones, and not every one. The repertoire holds 20,000 to 25,000 clones, with 97% as singletons. The source material was PBMCs. The origin of this receptor is a man aged 25 to 40 in good health and CMV-seropositive. The chain carries TRBV28 and TRBJ1-2, with D unclear. CDR3: CASSLTYDYGYTF. The CDR3 DNA is TGTGCCAGCAGTTTAACCTACGACTATGGCTACACCTTC.